The 30 T cell receptor beta chains given below trace back to one sample, sequenced in a study of shared clonotypes between healthy human individuals. Generated by immunoSEQ multiplex PCR, the TCRdb table keeps only in-frame clones and is missing some. The table has around 700,000 clones, about 90% seen once. Terminally differentiated effector memory CD45RA+ cells were excluded by CCR7 positive selection of CD45RO-negative cells. The specimen sequenced was naive CD8+ T cells sorted from blood. The receptors shown here come from a young man in good health.

The V gene is TRBV10-3, the J gene TRBJ2-1; 10 bases line up with TRBD2. CDR3 length equals 17 residues. The germline CDR1 and CDR2 sequences are ENHRY and SYGVKD. V was pared by 2 bases and J by 8 bases, with 12 bases of the junction left unmatched. CDR3 sequence: CAISESSLAGALDEQFF. The CDR3 coding sequence is TGTGCCATCAGTGAGAGCAGTCTAGCGGGAGCATTGGATGAGCAGTTCTTC.

This chain connects TRBV9 to TRBJ2-1; 9 positions agree with TRBD2. Germline V CDR1 and CDR2: SGDLS, YYNGEE. The CDR3 covers 15 residues. V lost 4 bases, J lost 5 bases, and 7 bases stayed unmatched. The DNA for the CDR3 is TGTGCCAGCAGCCCCAGCGGGAGGTGGGACAATGAGCAGTTCTTC. Its translation: CASSPSGRWDNEQFF. Combining the CDR3 with reference TRBV9 and TRBJ2-1 gives the whole variable domain DSGVTQTPKHLITATGQRVTLRCSPRSGDLSVYWYQQSLDQGLQFLIQYYNGEERAKGNILERFSAQQFPDLHSELNLSSLELGDSALYFCASSPSGRWDNEQFFGPGTRLTVL.

The sample holds a few counts of this clone. The chain uses TRBV27 and TRBJ1-2, with TRBD1 identical over 8 bases. After removal of 6 bases from V and 7 bases from J, the junction contained 7 bases not matched to a gene. The CDR3 sequence is 13 residues long. Germline V gene lookup returns CDR1 MNHEY and CDR2 SMNVEV (reference sequence). The CDR3 DNA sequence: TGTGCCAGCAGCGGACAGGGCAGTTTTGGCTACACCTTC. It encodes CASSGQGSFGYTF.

The chain links TRBV2 to TRBJ2-7; D perhaps matches TRBD2 (6 bases). Germline CDR1 reads SNHLY; CDR2 reads FYNNEI. The CDR3 is 11 residues long. V gave up 8 bases and J gave up 2 bases, with 7 bases separating them. CDR3 residues: CASGGAYEQYF. In DNA form, the CDR3 reads TGTGCCAGCGGCGGGGCCTACGAGCAGTACTTC.

V usage is TRBV11-2 and J usage is TRBJ2-7, with 8 bases identical to TRBD2. This CDR3 is built from 14 residues. CDR1 is SGHAT, CDR2 FQNNGV, per germline. The V gene end was trimmed by 3 bases and the J gene end by 4 bases; junction bases not matched to a gene: 5. The CDR3 sequence is CASSLGLGLYEQYF. Here the CDR3 DNA reads TGTGCCAGCAGCTTGGGACTAGGGCTATACGAGCAGTACTTC.

This clone has a single count. This sequence joins TRBV5-1 and TRBJ2-7, with TRBD2 as a possible D gene (5 bases). V gave up 4 bases and J gave up 4 bases, with 27 bases separating them. There are 18 residues in the CDR3. Germline lookup yields CDR1 SGHRS and CDR2 YFSETQ. In nucleotides, the CDR3 is TGCGCCAGCAGCGCCCAATTTGGAGGTATAGGTGGTATGTACGAGCAGTACTTC. Its translation: CASSAQFGGIGGMYEQYF.

This sequence joins TRBV28 and TRBJ1-2, with a weak D call TRBD1 (6 bases). CDR3 size: 16 residues. V was shortened by 6 bases and J by 1 base, with 18 bases between the two germline ends. Germline assignment: CDR1 MDHEN and CDR2 SYDVKM. The CDR3 protein is CASRDQVWTVNYGYTF. CDR3 in DNA: TGTGCCAGCAGGGATCAGGTTTGGACAGTTAACTATGGCTACACCTTC.

V usage is TRBV5-4 and J usage is TRBJ2-5; maybe TRBD2 (5 bases). The CDR3 is 16 amino acids. In germline, CDR1 is SGHNT, CDR2 YYREEE (reference sequence). Trimming pared 1 base from V and 2 bases from J, leaving 15 bases between. The CDR3 reads CASSLSSRQPQETQYF. The CDR3 region has the DNA TGTGCCAGCAGCTTGTCTAGCAGACAACCGCAAGAGACCCAGTACTTC.

The chain joins TRBV10-1 to TRBJ2-7; TRBD2 matches at 8 bases. This CDR3 comprises 16 residues. Germline-derived CDR1 and CDR2 are WNHNN and SYGVQD (reference sequence). The ends lost 8 bases at V and 0 bases at J; junction bases unmatched: 12. The CDR3 region has the DNA TGCGCCAGCTATCCGATACCGAGCGGGAGCTCCTACGAGCAGTACTTC. Translated: CASYPIPSGSSYEQYF.

This clone has only one observation. This rearrangement joins TRBV6-6 to TRBJ2-2; 10 bases line up with TRBD2. V shed 8 bases, J shed 2 bases, and the junction held 5 bases outside the gene matches. Germline-derived CDR1 and CDR2 are MNHNY and SVGAGI (reference sequence). CDR3 size: 15 residues. The CDR3 DNA is TGTGCCAGCGGGGGGACTAGCGACAACACCGGGGAGCTGTTTTTT. Protein sequence: CASGGTSDNTGELFF.

This sequence joins TRBV10-1 and TRBJ2-7, with 10 bases matching TRBD1. The junction had 9 bases not matched to a gene; V was cut back by 6 bases and J by 4 bases. In germline, CDR1 is WNHNN, CDR2 SYGVQD (reference sequence). This CDR3 is 15 amino acids long. In DNA, the CDR3 is TGCGCCAGCAGCTCCCGGGACAGGGGTTTATACGAGCAGTACTTC. Its protein product is CASSSRDRGLYEQYF.

This chain links TRBV7-2 with TRBJ2-7, with TRBD1 matching 8 bases. The CDR3 runs 13 residues. Germline V gene lookup returns CDR1 SGHTA and CDR2 FQGNSA. Trimming took 6 bases from V and 1 from J; bases not matched to a gene: 2. The CDR3: CASRRQGSYEQYF. The CDR3 nucleotides are TGTGCCAGCAGGCGACAGGGGTCCTACGAGCAGTACTTC.

The chain joins TRBV25-1 to TRBJ2-5, with TRBD2 matching 8 bases. With V trimmed by 5 bases and J by 5 bases, 1 base remained unmatched. Germline CDR1 is MGHDK and CDR2 is SYGVNS. The CDR3 loop spans 12 amino acids. CDR3 sequence (DNA): TGTGCCAGCAGTCGGGGGGGGGAGACCCAGTACTTC. Translated: CASSRGGETQYF.

V usage is TRBV6-5 and J usage is TRBJ2-7; 9 nucleotides align to TRBD1. The germline V gene has CDR1 MNHEY and CDR2 SVGAGI. This CDR3 has 14 residues. Unmatched junction bases numbered 6, after V lost 2 bases and J lost 7 bases. For the CDR3, the DNA is TGTGCCAGCAGTTACGGACAGGGGCTCGTGGAGCAGTACTTC. Its translation is CASSYGQGLVEQYF.

The rearrangement links TRBV9 to TRBJ2-3, with D hard to call. V was cut by 2 bases and J by 4 bases, with 11 bases left in between. Germline-derived CDR1 and CDR2 are SGDLS and YYNGEE. The CDR3 totals 14 residues. CDR3 DNA: TGTGCCAGCAGCGTCGAGGTAGCCGCAGATACGCAGTATTTT. Translating it yields CASSVEVAADTQYF.

The V and J genes are TRBV23-1 and TRBJ1-5, with D perhaps TRBD1 (5 bases). TRBV23-1 is an ORF; its function is uncertain. The CDR3 covers 16 residues. V was pared by 3 bases and J by 0 bases, with 12 bases between. The CDR3 loop is CASSHRDQNSNQPQHF. The CDR3 nucleotides are TGCGCCAGCAGTCACAGGGACCAGAATAGCAATCAGCCCCAGCATTTT.

The V call is TRBV11-2, the J call TRBJ2-2; D is undetermined. This CDR3 has 13 residues. Germline assignment: CDR1 SGHAT and CDR2 FQNNGV. V lost 0 bases to trimming and J lost 5 bases, with 4 bases between them. CDR3 DNA: TGTGCCAGCAGCTTAGATGTGACCGGGGAGCTGTTTTTT. Protein product: CASSLDVTGELFF.

The chain combines TRBV7-6 with TRBJ2-1; 13 bases align to TRBD2. This CDR3 has 18 amino acids. Germline V gene sequence: CDR1 SGHVS, CDR2 FNYEAQ. V gave up 1 base and J gave up 4 bases; unmatched junction bases: 7. CDR3 DNA: TGTGCCAGCAGCTTAGAATCCCCGGGACTAGCGGGATACAATGAGCAGTTCTTC. It translates to CASSLESPGLAGYNEQFF.

The V call is TRBV11-2, the J call TRBJ1-4; D ambiguous. The V end lost 5 bases, the J end lost 5 bases, and 18 bases lay between the germline ends. This CDR3 is 16 amino acids long. Germline assignment: CDR1 SGHAT and CDR2 FQNNGV. The CDR3 reads CASSLTFWLLNEKLFF. The CDR3 DNA reads as TGTGCCAGCAGCCTAACATTTTGGCTCTTGAATGAAAAACTGTTTTTT.

This sequence joins TRBV2 and TRBJ2-4; D may be TRBD2 (6 bases). V lost 5 bases and J lost 0, with 20 bases in between. This CDR3 comprises 18 residues. Germline loops: CDR1 SNHLY, CDR2 FYNNEI. CDR3 nucleotides: TGTGCCAGCAGTCCTACGGGACTTTACCTTGTAGCCAAAAACATTCAGTACTTC. Its translation: CASSPTGLYLVAKNIQYF.

The CDR3 here is CASSEGDTDYPSYEQYF. CDR3 bases: TGTGCCAGCAGTGAAGGGGACACCGACTACCCCTCCTACGAGCAGTACTTC. This rearrangement joins TRBV2 to TRBJ2-7; TRBD1 is a possible D gene (6 bases). CDR1 SNHLY and CDR2 FYNNEI come from the germline V gene. There are 17 residues in the CDR3. V lost 1 base and J 0 bases, leaving 16 bases between the germline ends.

This chain connects TRBV7-9 to TRBJ2-1; D gene ambiguous. CDR1 and CDR2 (germline): SEHNR, FQNEAQ (reference sequence). The CDR3 consists of 14 residues. Trimming shortened V by 1 base and J by 0 bases, and 4 bases separated the two germline ends. For the CDR3, the DNA is TGTGCCAGCAGCTTAGTTACCTCCTACAATGAGCAGTTCTTC. Its protein product is CASSLVTSYNEQFF.

This clone was recorded only once. The chain uses TRBV7-6 and TRBJ2-3; D uncertain. V dropped 2 bases and J dropped 5 bases, with 14 bases sitting between them. The germline gives CDR1 SGHVS, CDR2 FNYEAQ. This CDR3 spans 15 amino acids. The CDR3 protein is CASSLTVAEQDTQYF. As DNA, the CDR3 is TGTGCCAGCAGCTTAACAGTCGCTGAGCAAGATACGCAGTATTTT.

J is TRBJ2-5 and V is TRBV11-2, with 15 bases that match TRBD2. The CDR3 runs 18 residues. Losses at the gene ends were 6 bases for V and 5 bases for J; bases not matched to a gene: 13. Looked up from germline, CDR1 is SGHAT and CDR2 is FQNNGV. The CDR3 here is CASSTGLAGGARMETQYF. CDR3 nucleotides: TGTGCCAGCAGTACGGGACTAGCGGGAGGTGCCCGTATGGAGACCCAGTACTTC.

V and J are TRBV7-9 and TRBJ2-2, with a weak D call TRBD2 (5 bases). The germline V and J ends were trimmed by 8 bases and 6 bases, with 10 bases remaining between them. The CDR3 sequence is 12 residues long. Germline V gene lookup returns CDR1 SEHNR and CDR2 FQNEAQ (reference sequence). CDR3 sequence reads: CASQPGSGELFF. CDR3 nucleotides: TGTGCCAGCCAGCCGGGGTCCGGGGAGCTGTTTTTT.

V gene TRBV2 combines with J gene TRBJ1-5; tentatively, D is TRBD1 (5 bases). Germline V gives CDR1 SNHLY, CDR2 FYNNEI. V was cut by 7 bases and J by 4 bases, with 14 bases left in between. The CDR3 extends over 14 amino acids. The CDR3 sequence: CASTQGTPNQPQHF. The CDR3 region has the DNA TGTGCCAGCACGCAGGGCACCCCTAATCAGCCCCAGCATTTT.

The rearrangement links TRBV29-1 to TRBJ2-2; no reliable D call. The CDR3 is 14 amino acids. Germline assignment: CDR1 SQVTM and CDR2 ANQGSEA. V lost 4 bases and J 1 base, leaving 10 bases between the germline ends. This CDR3 reads CSVVLFKNTGELFF. CDR3 sequence (DNA): TGCAGCGTTGTTTTGTTTAAGAACACCGGGGAGCTGTTTTTT.

The gene calls are TRBV27 and TRBJ1-4; D is unclear. CDR1 is MNHEY, CDR2 SMNVEV, per germline (reference sequence). CDR3 length: 18 residues. Trimming took 0 bases from V and 0 from J, leaving 14 bases between them. The CDR3 spells CASSLSSSFGATNEKLFF. DNA of the CDR3: TGTGCCAGCAGTTTATCGTCATCCTTCGGGGCAACTAATGAAAAACTGTTTTTT.

This clone showed up just once. The chain combines TRBV9 with TRBJ2-3, with D unresolved. Trimming removed 0 bases from V and 2 bases from J, with 16 bases in between. Germline V lookup: CDR1 SGDLS, CDR2 YYNGEE. This CDR3 comprises 17 residues. CDR3: CASSVDLGIGSTDTQYF. Written as DNA, the CDR3 is TGTGCCAGCAGCGTAGATTTAGGGATTGGATCCACAGATACGCAGTATTTT.

This clone came up a few times. The V gene is TRBV28, the J gene TRBJ2-7; D unresolved. Trimming took off 2 bases at V and 5 bases at J, with 10 bases between the two ends. The CDR3 spans 13 residues. Germline loops: CDR1 MDHEN, CDR2 SYDVKM. The CDR3 region has the DNA TGTGCCAGCAGTTTAAGGAGCTGGGACGAGCAGTACTTC. Translated: CASSLRSWDEQYF.